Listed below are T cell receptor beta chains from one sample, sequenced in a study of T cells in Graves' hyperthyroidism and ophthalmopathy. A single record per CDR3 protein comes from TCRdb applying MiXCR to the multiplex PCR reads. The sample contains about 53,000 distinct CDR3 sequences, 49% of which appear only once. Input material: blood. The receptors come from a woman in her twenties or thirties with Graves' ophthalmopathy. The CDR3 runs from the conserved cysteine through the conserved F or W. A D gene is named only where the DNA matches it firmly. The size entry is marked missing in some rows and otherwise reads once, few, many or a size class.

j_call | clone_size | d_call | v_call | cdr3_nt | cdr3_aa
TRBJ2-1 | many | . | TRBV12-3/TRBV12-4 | TGTGCCAGCAGTTTGTACAGGCGGAAAAATGAGCAGTTCTTC | CASSLYRRKNEQFF
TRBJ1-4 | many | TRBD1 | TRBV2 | TGTGCCAGCAGTTTAGACAGGGGGCGCTTCGGAAAACTGTTTTTT | CASSLDRGRFGKLFF
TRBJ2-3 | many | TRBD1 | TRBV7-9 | TGTGCCAGCAGTTACACAGGGGGTGAAACAGATACGCAGTATTTT | CASSYTGGETDTQYF
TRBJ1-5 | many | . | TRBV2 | TGTGCCAGCAAAAGAAGGACAGAAGACAATCAGCCCCAGCATTTT | CASKRRTEDNQPQHF
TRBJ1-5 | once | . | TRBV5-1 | TGCGCCAGCAGCTTACTTGGGGGACGCAATCAGCCCCAGCATTTT | CASSLLGGRNQPQHF
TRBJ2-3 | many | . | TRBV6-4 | TGTGCCAGCAGTGTCCTCCCTAGCACAGATACGCAGTATTTT | CASSVLPSTDTQYF
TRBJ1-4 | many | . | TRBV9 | TGTGCCAGCAGCGTAGCTGGGGGCAGAGAAAAACTGTTTTTT | CASSVAGGREKLFF
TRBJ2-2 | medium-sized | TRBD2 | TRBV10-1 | TGCGCCAGCAGTCCCGGGACTAGCGACACCGGGGAGCTGTTTTTT | CASSPGTSDTGELFF
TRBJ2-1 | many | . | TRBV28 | TGTGCCAGCAGGCAGGGTACCTACAATGAGCAGTTCTTC | CASRQGTYNEQFF
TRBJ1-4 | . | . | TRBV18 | TGTGCCAGCTCACCAAGCCTTGGAGTTAATGAAAAACTGTTTTTT | CASSPSLGVNEKLFF
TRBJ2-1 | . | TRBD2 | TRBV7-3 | TGTGCCAGCAGCCAGTTAGCGGGAGTTTACAATGAGCAGTTCTTC | CASSQLAGVYNEQFF
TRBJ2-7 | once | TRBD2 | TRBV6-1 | TGTGCCAGCAGGGATAGCGGGAGTTTTGGCGGGGAGCTGTACTTC | CASRDSGSFGGELYF
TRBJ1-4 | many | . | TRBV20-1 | TGCAGTGCTAGAGATCCAGTCTTTACAACTAATGAAAAACTGTTTTTT | CSARDPVFTTNEKLFF
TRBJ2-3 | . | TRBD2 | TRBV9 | TGTGCCAGCAGCGTCGGACTAGCGGGAGAGTTCGCAGATACGCAGTATTTT | CASSVGLAGEFADTQYF
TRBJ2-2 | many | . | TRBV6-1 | TGTGCCAGCAGTGAACAGGCCGGGGAGCTGTTTTTT | CASSEQAGELFF
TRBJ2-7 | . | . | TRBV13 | TGTGCCAGCAGCTCCATCGGGGGTTCCCGCGAGCAATACTTC | CASSSIGGSREQYF
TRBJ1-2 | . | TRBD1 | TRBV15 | TGTGCCACCAGTAGTAGAAGGACAGGGAGCTATGGCTACACCTTC | CATSSRRTGSYGYTF
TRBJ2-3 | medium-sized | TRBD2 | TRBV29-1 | TGCAGCGTCGGAGCGGGGTCAAGCACAGATACGCAGTATTTT | CSVGAGSSTDTQYF
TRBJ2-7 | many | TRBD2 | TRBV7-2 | TGTGCCAGCAGCTTAAGGTTAGCGGGAGCCCTCTACGAGCAGTACTTC | CASSLRLAGALYEQYF
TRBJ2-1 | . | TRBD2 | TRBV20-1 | TGCAGTGCTACGGGACTAGCGGGAGTGAACAATGAGCAGTTCTTC | CSATGLAGVNNEQFF
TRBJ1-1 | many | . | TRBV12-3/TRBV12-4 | TGTGCCAGCAGTTTAGCGGGGCTAGGATCCACTGAAGCTTTCTTT | CASSLAGLGSTEAFF
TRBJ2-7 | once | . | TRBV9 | TGTGCCAGCAGCGTTGGAGGGGAAACCTACGAGCAGTACTTC | CASSVGGETYEQYF
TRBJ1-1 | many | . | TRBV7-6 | TGTGCCAGCAGCGGGGGAGTAGTCACTGAAGCTTTCTTT | CASSGGVVTEAFF
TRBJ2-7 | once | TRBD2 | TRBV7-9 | TGTGCCAGCAGCTCCCGGGAGAGCGGGGAAGAGCAGTACTTC | CASSSRESGEEQYF
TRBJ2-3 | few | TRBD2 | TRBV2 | TGTGCCAGCAGACCTTGGATTCGACTAGCGGGAGGGACAGATACGCAGTATTTT | CASRPWIRLAGGTDTQYF
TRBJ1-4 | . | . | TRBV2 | TGTGCCAGCAGTGACGTGGCAGGTGAAAAACTGTTTTTT | CASSDVAGEKLFF
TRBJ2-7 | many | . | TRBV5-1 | TGCGCCAGCAGCCGCACCCCAGGAGGCGAGCAGTACTTC | CASSRTPGGEQYF
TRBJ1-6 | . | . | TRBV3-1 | TGTGCCAGCAGCCAAGGGGGGTCTAAGAATTCACCCCTCCACTTT | CASSQGGSKNSPLHF
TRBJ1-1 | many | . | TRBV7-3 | TGTGCCAGCAGCTTAAATGGTGTTGAAGCTTTCTTT | CASSLNGVEAFF
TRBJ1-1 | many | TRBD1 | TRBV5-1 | TGCGCCAGCAGCTCTGGACAGGGAAGCATGAACACTGAAGCTTTCTTT | CASSSGQGSMNTEAFF
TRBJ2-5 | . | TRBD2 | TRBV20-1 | TGCAGTGCTAGGGGACTAGCGGGAGTCGAGACCCAGTACTTC | CSARGLAGVETQYF
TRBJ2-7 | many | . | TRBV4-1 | TGCGCCAGCAGCCAAGAATCACCCTACGAGCAGTACTTC | CASSQESPYEQYF
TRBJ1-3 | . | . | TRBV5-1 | TGCGCCAGCAGCCGGGGGGCTCTAAACATCATATATTTT | CASSRGALNIIYF
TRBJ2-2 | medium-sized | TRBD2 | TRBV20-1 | TGCAGTGCTACTAGCGGGAGTAGGTCCGGGGAGCTGTTTTTT | CSATSGSRSGELFF
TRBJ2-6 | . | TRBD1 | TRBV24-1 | TGTGCCACCAGTGATTCCCGGACAGGGGGCAACGTCCTGACTTTC | CATSDSRTGGNVLTF
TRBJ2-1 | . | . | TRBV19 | TGTACCAGTAGTCACGGACTTGGTGAGCAGTTCTTC | CTSSHGLGEQFF
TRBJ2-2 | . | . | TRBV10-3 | TGTGCCATCAGTGAGTCGGCCCAGGTTCCCACCGGGGAGCTGTTTTTT | CAISESAQVPTGELFF
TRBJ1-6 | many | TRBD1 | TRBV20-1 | TGCAGTGCTAGGGGACAGGGACCTAATTCACCCCTCCACTTT | CSARGQGPNSPLHF
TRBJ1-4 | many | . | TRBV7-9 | TGTGCCAGCAGCTCCGTCCGGGGAGTACAGGAAAAACTGTTTTTT | CASSSVRGVQEKLFF
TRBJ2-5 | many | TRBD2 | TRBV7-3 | TGTGCCAGCAGCTTATCGGGACTAGCGGAAGAGACCCAGTACTTC | CASSLSGLAEETQYF
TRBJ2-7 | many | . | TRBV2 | TGTGCCAGCACCTTGGACCCAGCCCAATCCTACGAGCAGTACTTC | CASTLDPAQSYEQYF